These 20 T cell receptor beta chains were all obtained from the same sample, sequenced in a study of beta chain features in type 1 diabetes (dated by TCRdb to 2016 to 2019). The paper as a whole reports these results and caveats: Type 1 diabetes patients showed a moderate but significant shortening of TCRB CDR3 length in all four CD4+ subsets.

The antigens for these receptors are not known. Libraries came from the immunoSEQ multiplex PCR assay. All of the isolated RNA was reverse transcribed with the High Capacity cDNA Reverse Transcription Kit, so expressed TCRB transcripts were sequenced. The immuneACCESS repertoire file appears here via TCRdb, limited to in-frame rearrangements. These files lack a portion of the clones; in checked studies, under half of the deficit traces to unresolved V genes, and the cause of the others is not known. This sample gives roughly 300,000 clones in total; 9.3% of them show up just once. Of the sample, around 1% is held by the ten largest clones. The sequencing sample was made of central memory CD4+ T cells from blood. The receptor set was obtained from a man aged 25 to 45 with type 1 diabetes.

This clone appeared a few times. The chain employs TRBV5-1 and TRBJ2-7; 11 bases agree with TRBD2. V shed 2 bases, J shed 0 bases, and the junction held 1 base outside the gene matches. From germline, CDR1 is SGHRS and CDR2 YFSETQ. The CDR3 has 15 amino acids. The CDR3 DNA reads TGCGCCAGCAGCTTACTAGCGGGGGACTCCTACGAGCAGTACTTC. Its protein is CASSLLAGDSYEQYF.

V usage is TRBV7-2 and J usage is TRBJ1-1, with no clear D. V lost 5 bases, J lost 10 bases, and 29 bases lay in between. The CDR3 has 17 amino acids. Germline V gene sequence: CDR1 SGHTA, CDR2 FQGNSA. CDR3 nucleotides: TGTGCCAGCAGCCCCCTTGCGTCGAGGTGGGTGGTAATCGGAGCTTTCTTT. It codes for CASSPLASRWVVIGAFF.

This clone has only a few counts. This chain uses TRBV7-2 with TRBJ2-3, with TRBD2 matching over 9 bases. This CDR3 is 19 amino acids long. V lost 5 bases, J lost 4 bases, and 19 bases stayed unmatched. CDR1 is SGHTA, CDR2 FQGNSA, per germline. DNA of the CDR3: TGTGCCAGCAGCCCACAGTCCCTTGGGGCGGGGGGGCCGGCAGATACGCAGTATTTT. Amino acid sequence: CASSPQSLGAGGPADTQYF. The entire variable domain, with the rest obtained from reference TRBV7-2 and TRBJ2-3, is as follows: GAGVSQSPSNKVTEKGKDVELRCDPISGHTALYWYRQSLGQGLEFLIYFQGNSAPDKSGLPSDRFSAERTGGSVSTLTIQRTQQEDSAVYLCASSPQSLGAGGPADTQYFGPGTRLTVL.

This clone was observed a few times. CDR3 amino acids: CASSLTTQGTTDGYTF. The DNA of the CDR3 is TGTGCCAGCAGCTTAACCACCCAGGGTACTACGGATGGCTACACCTTC. J is TRBJ1-2 and V is TRBV7-2; D perhaps matches TRBD1 (5 bases). This CDR3 region has 16 residues. Germline CDR1 and CDR2: SGHTA and FQGNSA. V lost 2 bases to trimming and J lost 6 bases, with 19 bases between them.

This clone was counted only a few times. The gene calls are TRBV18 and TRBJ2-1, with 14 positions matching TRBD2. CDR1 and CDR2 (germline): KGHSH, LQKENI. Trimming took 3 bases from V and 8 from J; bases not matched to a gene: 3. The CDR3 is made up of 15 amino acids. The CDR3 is CASSPQGLAGDEQFF. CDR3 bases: TGTGCCAGCTCACCTCAGGGACTAGCGGGGGATGAGCAGTTCTTC.

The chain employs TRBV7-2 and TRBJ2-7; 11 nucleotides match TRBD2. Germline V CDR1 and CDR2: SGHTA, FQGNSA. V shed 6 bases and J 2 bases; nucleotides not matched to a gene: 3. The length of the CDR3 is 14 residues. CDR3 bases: TGTGCCAGCAGGAGGACTAGCGGGCCCTACGAGCAGTACTTC. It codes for CASRRTSGPYEQYF. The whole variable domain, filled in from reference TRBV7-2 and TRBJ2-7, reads GAGVSQSPSNKVTEKGKDVELRCDPISGHTALYWYRQSLGQGLEFLIYFQGNSAPDKSGLPSDRFSAERTGGSVSTLTIQRTQQEDSAVYLCASRRTSGPYEQYFGPGTRLTVT.

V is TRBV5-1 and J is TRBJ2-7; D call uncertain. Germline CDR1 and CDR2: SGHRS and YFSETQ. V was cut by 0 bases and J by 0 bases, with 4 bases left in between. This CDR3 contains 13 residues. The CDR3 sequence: CASSLVSSYEQYF. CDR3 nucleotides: TGCGCCAGCAGCTTGGTCAGCTCCTACGAGCAGTACTTC.

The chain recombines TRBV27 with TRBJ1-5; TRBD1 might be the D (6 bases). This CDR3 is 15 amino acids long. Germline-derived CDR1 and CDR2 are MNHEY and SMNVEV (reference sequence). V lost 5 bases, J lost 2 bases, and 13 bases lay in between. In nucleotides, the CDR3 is TGTGCCAGCAGTATCAGGGGTTTTGGCAATCAGCCCCAGCATTTT. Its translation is CASSIRGFGNQPQHF.

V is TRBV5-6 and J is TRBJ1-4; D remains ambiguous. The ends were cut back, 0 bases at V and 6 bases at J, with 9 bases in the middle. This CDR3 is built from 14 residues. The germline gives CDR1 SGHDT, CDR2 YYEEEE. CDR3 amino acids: CASSLETEDEKLFF. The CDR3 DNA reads TGTGCCAGCAGCTTGGAAACCGAGGATGAAAAACTGTTTTTT. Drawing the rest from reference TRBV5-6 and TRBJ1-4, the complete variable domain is DAGVTQSPTHLIKTRGQQVTLRCSPKSGHDTVSWYQQALGQGPQFIFQYYEEEERQRGNFPDRFSGHQFPNYSSELNVNALLLGDSALYLCASSLETEDEKLFFGSGTQLSVL.

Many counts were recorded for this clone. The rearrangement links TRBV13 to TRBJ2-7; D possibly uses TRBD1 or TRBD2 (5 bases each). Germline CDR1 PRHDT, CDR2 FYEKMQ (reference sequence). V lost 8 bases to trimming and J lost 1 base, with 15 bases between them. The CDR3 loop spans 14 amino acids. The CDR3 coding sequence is TGTGCCAGCCGACGAGGGGCGAGGTCCTACGAGCAGTACTTC. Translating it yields CASRRGARSYEQYF.

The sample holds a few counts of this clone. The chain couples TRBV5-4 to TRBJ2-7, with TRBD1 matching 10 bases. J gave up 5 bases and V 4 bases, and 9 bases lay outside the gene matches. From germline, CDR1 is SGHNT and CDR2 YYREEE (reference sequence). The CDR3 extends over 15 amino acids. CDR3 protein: CASSLGGQGNHEQYF. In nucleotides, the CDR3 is TGTGCCAGCAGCCTGGGGGGACAGGGGAACCACGAGCAGTACTTC.

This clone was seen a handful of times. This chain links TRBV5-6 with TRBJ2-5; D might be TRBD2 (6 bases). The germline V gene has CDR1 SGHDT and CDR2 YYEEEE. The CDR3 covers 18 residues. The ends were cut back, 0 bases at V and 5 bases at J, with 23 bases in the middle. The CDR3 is CASSLVAGSGGRLETQYF. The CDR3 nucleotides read TGTGCCAGCAGCTTGGTGGCCGGTTCCGGGGGTAGGTTGGAGACCCAGTACTTC. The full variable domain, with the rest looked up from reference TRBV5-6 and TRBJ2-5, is DAGVTQSPTHLIKTRGQQVTLRCSPKSGHDTVSWYQQALGQGPQFIFQYYEEEERQRGNFPDRFSGHQFPNYSSELNVNALLLGDSALYLCASSLVAGSGGRLETQYFGPGTRLLVL.

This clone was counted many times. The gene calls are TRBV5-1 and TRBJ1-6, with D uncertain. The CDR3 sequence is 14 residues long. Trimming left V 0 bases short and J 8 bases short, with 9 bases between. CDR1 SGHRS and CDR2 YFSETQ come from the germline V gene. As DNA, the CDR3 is TGCGCCAGCAGCTTGGGGGCTTCGGATTCACCCCTCCACTTT. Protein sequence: CASSLGASDSPLHF.

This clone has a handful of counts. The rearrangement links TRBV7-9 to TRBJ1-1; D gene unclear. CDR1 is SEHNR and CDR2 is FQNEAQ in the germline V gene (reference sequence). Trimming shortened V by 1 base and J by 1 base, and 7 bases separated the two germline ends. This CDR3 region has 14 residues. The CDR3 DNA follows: TGTGCCAGCAGCTTAGGACATCGGAACACTGAAGCTTTCTTT. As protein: CASSLGHRNTEAFF. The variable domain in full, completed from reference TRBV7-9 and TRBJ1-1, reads DTGVSQNPRHKITKRGQNVTFRCDPISEHNRLYWYRQTLGQGPEFLTYFQNEAQLEKSRLLSDRFSAERPKGSFSTLEIQRTEQGDSAMYLCASSLGHRNTEAFFGQGTRLTVV.

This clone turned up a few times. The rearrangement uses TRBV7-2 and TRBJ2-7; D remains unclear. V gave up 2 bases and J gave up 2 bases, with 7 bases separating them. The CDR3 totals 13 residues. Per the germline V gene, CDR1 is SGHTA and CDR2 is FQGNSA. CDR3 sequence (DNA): TGTGCCAGCAGCTTATATCCGGCCTACGAGCAGTACTTC. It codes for CASSLYPAYEQYF.

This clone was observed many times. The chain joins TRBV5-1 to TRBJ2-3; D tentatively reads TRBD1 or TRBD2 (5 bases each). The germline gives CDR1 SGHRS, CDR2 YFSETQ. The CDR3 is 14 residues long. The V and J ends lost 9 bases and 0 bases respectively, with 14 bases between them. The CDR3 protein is CATADGASTDTQYF. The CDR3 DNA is TGCGCCACCGCAGACGGGGCTAGCACAGATACGCAGTATTTT.

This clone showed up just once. In DNA form, the CDR3 reads TGTGCCAGCTCACCACCGGGACTCAATACCTACGAGCAGTACTTC. As protein: CASSPPGLNTYEQYF. This chain uses TRBV18 with TRBJ2-7, with D possibly TRBD2 on 6 matching bases. There are 15 residues in the CDR3. In germline, CDR1 is KGHSH, CDR2 LQKENI. V shed 0 bases and J shed 2 bases, with 11 bases lying between them.

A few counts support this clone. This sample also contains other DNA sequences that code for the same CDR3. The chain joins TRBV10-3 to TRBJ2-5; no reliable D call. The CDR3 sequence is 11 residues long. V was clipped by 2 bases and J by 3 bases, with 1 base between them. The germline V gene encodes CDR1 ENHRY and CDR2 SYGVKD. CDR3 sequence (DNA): TGTGCCATCAGTGAGAAAGAGACCCAGTACTTC. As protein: CAISEKETQYF.

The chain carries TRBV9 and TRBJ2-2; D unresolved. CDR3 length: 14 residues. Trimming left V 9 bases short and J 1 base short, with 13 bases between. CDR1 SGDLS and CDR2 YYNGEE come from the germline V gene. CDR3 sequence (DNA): TGTGCCACCGCCAAGGGCTGGAACACCGGGGAGCTGTTTTTT. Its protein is CATAKGWNTGELFF.

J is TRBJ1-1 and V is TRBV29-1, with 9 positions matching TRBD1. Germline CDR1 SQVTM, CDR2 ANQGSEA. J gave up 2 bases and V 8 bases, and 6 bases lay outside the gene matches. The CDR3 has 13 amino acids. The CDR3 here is CSIGQGTNTEAFF. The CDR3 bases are TGCAGCATAGGACAGGGGACCAACACTGAAGCTTTCTTT. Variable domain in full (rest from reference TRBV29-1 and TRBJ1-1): SAVISQKPSRDICQRGTSLTIQCQVDSQVTMMFWYRQQPGQSLTLIATANQGSEATYESGFVIDKFPISRPNLTFSTLTVSNMSPEDSSIYLCSIGQGTNTEAFFGQGTRLTVV.